Reported below is one TCR beta chain. The antigen remains unidentified. CDR3 length: 16 amino acids. With 4 bases clipped from V and 1 base from J, the junction kept 4 bases outside the gene matches. The germline V gene encodes CDR1 SGHDT and CDR2 YYEEEE. One entry per CDR3 protein results from TCRdb running MiXCR on the RT-PCR reads. Counted here are more than 450,000 distinct CDR3 sequences, over 9.5% occurring once; the ten biggest clones make up more than 8.5%. This specimen comes from a study of response to subunit inactivated influenza vaccine. General study results and limits: Each seasonal influenza vaccination, the authors suggested, recruits few new T cells.

The chain employs TRBV5-6 and TRBJ2-5, with TRBD2 matching 13 bases. The source material was PBMCs from blood, sampled on the day of vaccination. The sequence came from a man in his fifties who received an inactivated influenza vaccine. The CDR3 DNA reads as TGTGCCAGCAGCAACGGGACTAGCGGGATCCAAGAGACCCAGTACTTC. Amino acids: CASSNGTSGIQETQYF.